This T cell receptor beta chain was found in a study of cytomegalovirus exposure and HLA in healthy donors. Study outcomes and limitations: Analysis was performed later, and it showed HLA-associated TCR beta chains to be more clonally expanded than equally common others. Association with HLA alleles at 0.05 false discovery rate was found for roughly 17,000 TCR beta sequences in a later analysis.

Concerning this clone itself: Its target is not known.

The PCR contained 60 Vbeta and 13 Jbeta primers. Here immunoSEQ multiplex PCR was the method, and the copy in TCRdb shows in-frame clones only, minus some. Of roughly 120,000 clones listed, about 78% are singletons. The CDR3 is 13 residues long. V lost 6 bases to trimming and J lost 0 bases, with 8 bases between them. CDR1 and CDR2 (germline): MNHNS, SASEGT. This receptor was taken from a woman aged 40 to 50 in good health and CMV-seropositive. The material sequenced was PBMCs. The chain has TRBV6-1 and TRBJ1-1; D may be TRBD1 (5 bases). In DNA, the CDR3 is TGTGCCAGCAGGACAGCTCTGAACACTGAAGCTTTCTTT. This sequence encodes CASRTALNTEAFF.